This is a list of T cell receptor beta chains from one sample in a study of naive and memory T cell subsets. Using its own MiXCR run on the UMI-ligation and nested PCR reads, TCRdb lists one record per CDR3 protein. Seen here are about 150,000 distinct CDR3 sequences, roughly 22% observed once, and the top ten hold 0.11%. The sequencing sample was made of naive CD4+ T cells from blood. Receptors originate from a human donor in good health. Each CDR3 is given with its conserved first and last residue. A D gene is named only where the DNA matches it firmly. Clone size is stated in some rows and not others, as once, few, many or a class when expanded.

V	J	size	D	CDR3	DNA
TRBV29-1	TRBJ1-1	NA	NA	CSVEDRRGSTEAFF	TGCAGCGTTGAAGATCGAAGAGGGAGTACTGAAGCTTTCTTT
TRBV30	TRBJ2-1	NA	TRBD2	CAWSWTGGPSNEQFF	TGTGCCTGGAGTTGGACGGGAGGGCCCAGCAATGAGCAGTTCTTC
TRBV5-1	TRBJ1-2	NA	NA	CASSLVMSTNYGYTF	TGCGCCAGCAGCTTGGTGATGTCAACTAACTATGGCTACACCTTC
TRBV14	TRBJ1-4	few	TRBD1	CASSQVRTGRYEKLFF	TGTGCCAGCAGCCAAGTGAGGACAGGGCGATACGAAAAACTGTTTTTT
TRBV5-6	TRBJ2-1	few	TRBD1	CASSQGQGSYNEQFF	TGTGCCAGCAGCCAAGGACAGGGGTCCTACAATGAGCAGTTCTTC
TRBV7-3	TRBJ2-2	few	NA	CASSPSAGRQLFF	TGTGCCAGCAGCCCTTCCGCGGGTCGACAGCTGTTTTTT
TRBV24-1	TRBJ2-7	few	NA	CAASSGPYEQYF	TGTGCCGCAAGCTCAGGACCCTACGAGCAGTACTTC
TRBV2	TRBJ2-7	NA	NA	CASGRKDYEQYF	TGTGCCAGCGGTAGGAAAGACTACGAGCAGTACTTC
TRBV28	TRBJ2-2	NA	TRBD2	CASSLWAKGLANTGELFF	TGTGCCAGCAGTTTATGGGCGAAGGGACTAGCGAACACCGGGGAGCTGTTTTTT
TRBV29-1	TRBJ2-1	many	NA	CSVVRVGNEQFF	TGCAGCGTTGTTAGGGTAGGGAATGAGCAGTTCTTC
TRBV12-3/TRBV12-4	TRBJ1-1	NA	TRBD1	CASSLSRQGVNTEAFF	TGTGCCAGCAGTTTATCCCGACAGGGGGTGAACACTGAAGCTTTCTTT
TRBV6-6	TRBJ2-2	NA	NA	CASSYSPGYGGELFF	TGTGCCAGCAGTTACTCTCCAGGGTATGGCGGGGAGCTGTTTTTT
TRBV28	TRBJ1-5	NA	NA	CASRGAQEGNQPQHF	TGTGCCAGCAGGGGGGCCCAAGAGGGCAATCAGCCCCAGCATTTT
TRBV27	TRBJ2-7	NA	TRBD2	CASSHTSGRPYEQYF	TGTGCCAGCAGTCACACTAGCGGGAGGCCCTACGAGCAGTACTTC
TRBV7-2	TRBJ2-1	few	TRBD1	CASSFRGRGTGQFF	TGTGCCAGCAGCTTTCGAGGGAGAGGGACAGGGCAGTTCTTC
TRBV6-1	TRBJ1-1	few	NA	CASRRGRNTEAFF	TGTGCCAGCCGCCGGGGAAGGAACACTGAAGCTTTCTTT
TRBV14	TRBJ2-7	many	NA	CASSHSYEQYF	TGTGCCAGCAGCCACTCCTACGAGCAGTACTTC
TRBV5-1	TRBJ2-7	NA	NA	CASSPGSASSEQYF	TGCGCCAGCAGCCCCGGTTCCGCCTCTAGCGAGCAGTACTTC
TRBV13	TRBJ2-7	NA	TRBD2	CASSFRFWEGGEQYF	TGTGCCAGCAGCTTTAGGTTTTGGGAGGGAGGCGAGCAGTACTTC
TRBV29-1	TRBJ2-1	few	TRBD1	CSVKITGGTPYNEQFF	TGCAGCGTAAAGATCACAGGGGGGACACCCTACAATGAGCAGTTCTTC
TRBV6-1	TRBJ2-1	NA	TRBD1	CASGDRGYNEQFF	TGTGCCAGCGGGGACAGGGGGTACAATGAGCAGTTCTTC
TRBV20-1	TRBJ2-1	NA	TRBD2	CSAGTGTSLGNEQFF	TGCAGTGCTGGGACCGGGACTAGCTTAGGAAATGAGCAGTTCTTC
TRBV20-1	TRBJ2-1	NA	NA	CSAISHEQFF	TGCAGTGCTATTAGCCATGAGCAGTTCTTC
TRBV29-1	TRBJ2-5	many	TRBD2	CSVYTPRLAGGETQYF	TGCAGCGTCTATACCCCCAGACTAGCGGGAGGGGAGACCCAGTACTTC
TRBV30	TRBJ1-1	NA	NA	CAWSPRVTEAFF	TGTGCCTGGAGTCCCAGGGTTACTGAAGCTTTCTTT
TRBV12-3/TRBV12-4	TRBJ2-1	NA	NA	CASSEPGRGQFF	TGTGCCAGCAGTGAACCGGGACGGGGGCAGTTCTTC
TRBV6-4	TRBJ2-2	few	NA	CASRRLLNTGELFF	TGTGCCAGCAGACGTCTATTGAACACCGGGGAGCTGTTTTTT
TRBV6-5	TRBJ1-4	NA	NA	CASSYSDLSNEKLFF	TGTGCCAGCAGTTACTCCGACTTATCGAATGAAAAACTGTTTTTT
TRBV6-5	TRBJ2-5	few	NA	CASRITGAGETQYF	TGTGCCAGCAGGATAACAGGGGCGGGGGAGACCCAGTACTTC
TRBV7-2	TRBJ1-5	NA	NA	CASSPLGLSNQPQHF	TGTGCCAGCAGCCCCCTCGGGCTAAGCAATCAGCCCCAGCATTTT
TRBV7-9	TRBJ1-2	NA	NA	CASSAQPGNPTMSHYGYTF	TGTGCCAGCAGCGCCCAGCCAGGGAACCCAACTATGTCCCACTATGGCTACACCTTC
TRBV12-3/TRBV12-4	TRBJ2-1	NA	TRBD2	CASRKLAGGPGRTEQFF	TGTGCCAGCAGGAAACTAGCGGGAGGGCCGGGTCGTACTGAGCAGTTCTTC
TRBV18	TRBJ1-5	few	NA	CASSQGWGNQPQHF	TGTGCCAGCTCACAGGGTTGGGGCAATCAGCCCCAGCATTTT
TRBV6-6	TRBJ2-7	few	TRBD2	CASMGRQVRTSGHRGPYEQYF	TGTGCCAGCATGGGTAGGCAGGTTAGGACTAGCGGGCATAGGGGACCCTACGAGCAGTACTTC
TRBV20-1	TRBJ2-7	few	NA	CSASDRFSSYEQYF	TGCAGTGCATCGGACAGATTTTCCTCCTACGAGCAGTACTTC
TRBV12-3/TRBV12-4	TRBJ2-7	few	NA	CASSPPGGARGEQYF	TGTGCCAGCAGTCCCCCGGGCGGGGCTCGTGGGGAGCAGTACTTC
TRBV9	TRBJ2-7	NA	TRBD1	CASSELDRGFEQYF	TGTGCCAGCAGCGAACTGGACAGGGGTTTCGAGCAGTACTTC
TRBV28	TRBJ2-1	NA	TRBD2	CASSPQVPSGRRNEQFF	TGTGCCAGCAGTCCCCAAGTCCCTAGCGGGAGGAGAAATGAGCAGTTCTTC
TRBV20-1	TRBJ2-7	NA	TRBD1	CSASEQGELDEQYF	TGCAGTGCTAGCGAACAGGGGGAGTTGGACGAGCAGTACTTC
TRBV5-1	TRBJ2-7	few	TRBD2	CASSLGTSGYEQYF	TGCGCCAGCAGCCTAGGGACTAGTGGGTACGAGCAGTACTTC
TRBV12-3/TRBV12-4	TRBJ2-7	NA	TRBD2	CASSFWAGVGEQYF	TGTGCCAGCAGTTTCTGGGCGGGAGTGGGTGAGCAGTACTTC
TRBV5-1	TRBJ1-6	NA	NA	CASSLGQAWNSPLHF	TGCGCCAGCAGCTTGGGGCAGGCTTGGAATTCACCCCTCCACTTT
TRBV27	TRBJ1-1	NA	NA	CASSLSGGPFSAFF	TGTGCCAGCAGTTTATCGGGGGGGCCCTTTAGTGCTTTCTTT
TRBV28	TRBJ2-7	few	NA	CATSGAYEQYF	TGTGCCACCTCGGGAGCTTACGAGCAGTACTTC
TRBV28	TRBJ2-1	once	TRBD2	CASRPLTSGKDEQFF	TGTGCCAGCAGACCGCTGACTAGCGGGAAGGATGAGCAGTTCTTC
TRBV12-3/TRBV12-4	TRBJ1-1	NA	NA	CASSFYKRAFF	TGTGCCAGCAGTTTCTACAAAAGAGCTTTCTTT
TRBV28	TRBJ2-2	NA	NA	CASSLPLPKNTGELFF	TGTGCCAGCAGTTTACCCCTGCCCAAGAACACCGGGGAGCTGTTTTTT
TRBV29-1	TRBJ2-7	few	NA	CSVVVSNYEQYF	TGCAGCGTTGTGGTTAGCAACTACGAGCAGTACTTC
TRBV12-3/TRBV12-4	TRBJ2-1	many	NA	CASTLATSYNEQFF	TGTGCCAGTACATTAGCGACGTCCTACAATGAGCAGTTCTTC
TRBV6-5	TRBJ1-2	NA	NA	CASSYSAVYGYTF	TGTGCCAGCAGTTACTCGGCAGTCTATGGCTACACCTTC
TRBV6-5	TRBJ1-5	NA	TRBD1	CASGTGGRNQPQHF	TGTGCCAGCGGGACAGGGGGTCGCAATCAGCCCCAGCATTTT
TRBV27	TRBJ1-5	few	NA	CASWKGGPRNQPQHF	TGTGCCAGCTGGAAGGGGGGGCCGCGCAATCAGCCCCAGCATTTT
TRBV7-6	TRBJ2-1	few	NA	CASSPGRSGGSLEQFF	TGTGCCAGCAGCCCCGGGCGGTCGGGGGGCTCTCTTGAGCAGTTCTTC
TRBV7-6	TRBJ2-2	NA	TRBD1	CASSFPRTGGLLNTGELFF	TGTGCCAGCAGCTTCCCCCGGACAGGGGGCCTCTTAAACACCGGGGAGCTGTTTTTT
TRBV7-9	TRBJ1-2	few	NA	CASSLSVNYGYTF	TGTGCCAGCAGCTTAAGTGTCAACTATGGCTACACCTTC